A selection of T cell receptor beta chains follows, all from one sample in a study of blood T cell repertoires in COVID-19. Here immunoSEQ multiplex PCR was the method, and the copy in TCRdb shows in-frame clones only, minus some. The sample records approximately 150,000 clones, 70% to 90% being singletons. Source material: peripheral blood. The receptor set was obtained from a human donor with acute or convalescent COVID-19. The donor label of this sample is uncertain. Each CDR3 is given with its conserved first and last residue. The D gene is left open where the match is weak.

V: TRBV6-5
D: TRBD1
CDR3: CASSPLRGLNSPLHF

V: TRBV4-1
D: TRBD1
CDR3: CASSFAGQAEAFF

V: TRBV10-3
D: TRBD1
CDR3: CAISEPGQGTEAFF

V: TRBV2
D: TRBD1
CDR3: CASIRGQGHADTQYF

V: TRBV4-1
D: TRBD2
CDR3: CASSQDGAGTYNEQFF

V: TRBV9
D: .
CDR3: CASSPETVAYEQYF

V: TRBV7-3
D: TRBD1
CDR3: CASSLMSGGDGYTF

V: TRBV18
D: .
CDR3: CASSPKWTEDEQFF

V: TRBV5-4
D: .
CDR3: CASSSDARVSYEQYF

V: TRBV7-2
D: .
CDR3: CASSGLQGRVDTQYF

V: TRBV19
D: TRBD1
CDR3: CASSMRDRDNYGYTF

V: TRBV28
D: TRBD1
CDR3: CASSPAGGTNTEAFF

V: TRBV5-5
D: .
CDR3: CASSTQGGAGELFF

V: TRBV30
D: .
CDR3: CAWSVGARGEKLFF

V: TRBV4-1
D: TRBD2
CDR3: CASSQDASGGRNEFF

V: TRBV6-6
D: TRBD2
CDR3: CASSHAWSGSASGRSNEQFF

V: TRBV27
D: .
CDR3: CASSTGSGYTF

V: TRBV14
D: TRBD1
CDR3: CASSLFWTGGVTAHSPLHF

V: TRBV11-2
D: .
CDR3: CASSRLQGLTEAFF

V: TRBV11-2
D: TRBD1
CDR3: CASSLGLGQGAGNTIYF

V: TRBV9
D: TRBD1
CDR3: CASSVEGTGGFGNTIYF

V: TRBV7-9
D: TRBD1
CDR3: CASSLDRGGYTF

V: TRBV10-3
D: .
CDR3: CAIRTQEETQYF

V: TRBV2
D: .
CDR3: CASTFQGSGNTIYF

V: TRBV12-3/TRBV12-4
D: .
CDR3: CASSPLGGGNTF

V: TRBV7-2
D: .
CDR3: CASSLVQGGATGELFF